This T cell receptor (beta chain) was documented in a study of a mutant IDH1 vaccine in newly diagnosed glioma (dated by TCRdb to about 2021). Describing the broader study: Eight vaccinations were administered to patients in weeks 1, 3, 5, 7, 11, 15, 19 and 23, corresponding to visits V03 through V10. Vaccination started 4-6 weeks after radiotherapy alone, or was given together with temozolomide cycles in the groups whose treatment included chemotherapy. Of the roughly 31 treated patients, approximately 62% were male and about 40% were female, and the mean age was around 40 years. Prior to enrollment, patients had been given standard therapy consisting of radiotherapy alone, temozolomide alone, or radiochemotherapy with temozolomide, with the combination given to most patients. Peripheral blood samples were drawn at six visits, namely V03 (baseline), V05, V07, V10, V12 and V13. Longitudinal TCRB deep sequencing was done for 25 to 30 treated patients, wherever samples were available for exploratory analyses. General study outcomes and caveats: According to the authors, sample limitations meant that analyses of patient blood samples could not be reproduced. PBMC samples for TCRB deep sequencing were selected based on availability. Immune responses induced by the vaccine were seen in approximately 93% of patients across multiple MHC alleles. Changes in the top peripheral T cell clonotypes picked up by TCRB sequencing did not appear to be linked to pseudoprogression.

The receptor library was made with the immunoSEQ multiplex PCR assay. The hsTCRB Kit was used according to the manufacturer's protocol to amplify rearranged TCR beta chain sequences. TCRB libraries were sequenced on an Illumina MiSeq. On the study's bioinformatics: The proprietary platform of the kit vendor was used for demultiplexing, trimming and gene mapping. This immuneACCESS table, as held by TCRdb, lists in-frame sequences with V and J called but not all clones. Of the missing ones, under half trace to an unresolved V gene in checked studies; the others have no known cause. That table supplies the V and J calls and clone size; D and trimming were determined from the DNA. This sample has 75,000 to 80,000 clones in its table, and 91% of those were observed once. The leading ten clones occupy 0.56% of the sample. On this clone: Its binding antigen is unknown. No qualities accompany the bases; no much larger clone lies one base away.

V and J lose 6 bases and 8 bases, and a span of 13 bases separates them. The germline V gene gives CDR1 as MNHNS and CDR2 as SASEGT. The CDR3, from cysteine to phenylalanine, totals 12 residues. The only DNA kept is the CDR3, 36 bases in frame from the first base. Read against the paper, the sample's time point label means: week 5, during vaccination. A 20-mer mutant IDH1 peptide at 300 micrograms in Montanide made up each vaccine dose, which was injected subcutaneously together with topical imiquimod. The donors had newly diagnosed IDH1-mutant astrocytomas of WHO grade 3 or 4 that showed loss of nuclear ATRX. The samples were drawn from NOA16, a multicentre, single-arm, open-label phase I trial in Germany that tested a mutant IDH1 peptide vaccine in humans for the first time. Genomic DNA for TCRB sequencing was extracted from EDTA blood using the DNeasy Blood and Tissue Kit.

This material consisted of PBMCs, taken from a glioma patient whose treatment included an IDH1 peptide vaccine. The sequence was obtained from a woman aged 45 to 65 with glioma. Recombination joined TRBV6-1 with TRBJ1-2, with a weak D call of TRBD1 (6 bases match). CDR3 region: CASRLTGSGYTF. At the DNA level, the sequence is TGTGCCAGCAGGCTGACAGGCTCGGGCTACACCTTC.